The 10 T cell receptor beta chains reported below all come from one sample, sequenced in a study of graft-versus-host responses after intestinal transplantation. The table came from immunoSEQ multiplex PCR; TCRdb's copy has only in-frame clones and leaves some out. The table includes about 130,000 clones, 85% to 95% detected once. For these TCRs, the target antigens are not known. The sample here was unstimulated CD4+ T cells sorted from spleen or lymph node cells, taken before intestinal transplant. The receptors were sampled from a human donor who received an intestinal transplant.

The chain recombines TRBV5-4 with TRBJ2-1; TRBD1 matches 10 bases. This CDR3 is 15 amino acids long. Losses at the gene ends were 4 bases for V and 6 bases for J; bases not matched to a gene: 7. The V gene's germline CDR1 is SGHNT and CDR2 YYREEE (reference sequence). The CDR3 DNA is TGTGCCAGCAGCCTGGACAGGGGGTCTGGCAATGAGCAGTTCTTC. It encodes CASSLDRGSGNEQFF.

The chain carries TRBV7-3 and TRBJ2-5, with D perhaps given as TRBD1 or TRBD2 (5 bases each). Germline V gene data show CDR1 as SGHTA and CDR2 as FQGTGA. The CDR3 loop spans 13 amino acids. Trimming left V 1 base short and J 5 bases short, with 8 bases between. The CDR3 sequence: CASSLRGRETQYF. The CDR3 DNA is TGTGCCAGCAGCTTAAGGGGACGGGAGACCCAGTACTTC. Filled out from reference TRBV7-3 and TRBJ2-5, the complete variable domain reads GAGVSQTPSNKVTEKGKYVELRCDPISGHTALYWYRQSLGQGPEFLIYFQGTGAADDSGLPNDRFFAVRPEGSVSTLKIQRTERGDSAVYLCASSLRGRETQYFGPGTRLLVL.

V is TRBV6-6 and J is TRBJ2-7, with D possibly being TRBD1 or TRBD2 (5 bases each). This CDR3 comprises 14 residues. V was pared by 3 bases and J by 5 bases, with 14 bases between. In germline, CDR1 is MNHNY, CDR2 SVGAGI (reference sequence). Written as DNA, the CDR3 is TGTGCCAGCAGTTATTTGGGGGATTCCGACGAGCAGTACTTC. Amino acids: CASSYLGDSDEQYF.

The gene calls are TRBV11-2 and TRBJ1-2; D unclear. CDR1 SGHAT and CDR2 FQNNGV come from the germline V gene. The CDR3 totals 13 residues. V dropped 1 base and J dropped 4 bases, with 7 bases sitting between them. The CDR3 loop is CASSLGSFYGYTF. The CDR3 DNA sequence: TGTGCCAGCAGCTTAGGGTCCTTCTATGGCTACACCTTC.

CDR3 sequence (DNA): TGTGCCTGGGATAAAGGGACCGGCTTTGGGGAGCAGTACTTC. The encoded protein is CAWDKGTGFGEQYF. The V and J genes are TRBV30 and TRBJ2-7; either TRBD1 or TRBD2 may supply D (5 bases each). The V gene lost 5 bases and the J gene lost 7 bases, with 21 bases spanning the gap. The CDR3 totals 14 residues. Per germline, CDR1 GTSNPN and CDR2 SVGIG (reference sequence). The full variable domain, completed using reference TRBV30 and TRBJ2-7, is SQTIHQWPATLVQPVGSPLSLECTVEGTSNPNLYWYRQAAGRGLQLLFYSVGIGQISSEVPQNLSASRPQDRQFILSSKKLLLSDSGFYLCAWDKGTGFGEQYFGPGTRLTVT.

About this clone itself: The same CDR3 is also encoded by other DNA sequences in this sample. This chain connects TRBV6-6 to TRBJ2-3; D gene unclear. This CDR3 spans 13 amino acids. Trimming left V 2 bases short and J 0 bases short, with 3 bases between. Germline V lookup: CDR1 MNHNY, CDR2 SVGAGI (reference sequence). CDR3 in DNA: TGTGCCAGCAGTTACCGGAGCACAGATACGCAGTATTTT. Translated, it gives CASSYRSTDTQYF.

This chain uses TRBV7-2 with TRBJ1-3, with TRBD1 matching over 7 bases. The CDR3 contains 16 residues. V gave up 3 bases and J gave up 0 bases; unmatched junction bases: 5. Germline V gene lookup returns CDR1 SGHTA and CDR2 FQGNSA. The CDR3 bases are TGTGCCAGCAGCTTGGGACAGATCAGCTCTGGAAACACCATATATTTT. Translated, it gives CASSLGQISSGNTIYF.

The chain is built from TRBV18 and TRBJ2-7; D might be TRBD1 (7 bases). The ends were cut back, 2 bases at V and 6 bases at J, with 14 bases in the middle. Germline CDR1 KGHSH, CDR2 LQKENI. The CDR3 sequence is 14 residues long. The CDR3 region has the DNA TGTGCCAGCTCACCATCGACAGGGAGGCTCGAGCAGTACTTC. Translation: CASSPSTGRLEQYF.

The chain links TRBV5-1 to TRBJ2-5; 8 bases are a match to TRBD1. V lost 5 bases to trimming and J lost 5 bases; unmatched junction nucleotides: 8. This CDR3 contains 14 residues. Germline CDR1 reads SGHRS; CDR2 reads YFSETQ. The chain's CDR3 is CASSFGTGQETQYF. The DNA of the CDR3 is TGCGCCAGCAGTTTTGGGACAGGACAGGAGACCCAGTACTTC.

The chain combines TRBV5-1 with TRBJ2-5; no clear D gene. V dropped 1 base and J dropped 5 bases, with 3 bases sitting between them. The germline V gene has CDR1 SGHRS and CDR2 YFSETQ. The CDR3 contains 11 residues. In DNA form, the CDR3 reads TGCGCCAGCAGCTTGTACGAGACCCAGTACTTC. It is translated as CASSLYETQYF.